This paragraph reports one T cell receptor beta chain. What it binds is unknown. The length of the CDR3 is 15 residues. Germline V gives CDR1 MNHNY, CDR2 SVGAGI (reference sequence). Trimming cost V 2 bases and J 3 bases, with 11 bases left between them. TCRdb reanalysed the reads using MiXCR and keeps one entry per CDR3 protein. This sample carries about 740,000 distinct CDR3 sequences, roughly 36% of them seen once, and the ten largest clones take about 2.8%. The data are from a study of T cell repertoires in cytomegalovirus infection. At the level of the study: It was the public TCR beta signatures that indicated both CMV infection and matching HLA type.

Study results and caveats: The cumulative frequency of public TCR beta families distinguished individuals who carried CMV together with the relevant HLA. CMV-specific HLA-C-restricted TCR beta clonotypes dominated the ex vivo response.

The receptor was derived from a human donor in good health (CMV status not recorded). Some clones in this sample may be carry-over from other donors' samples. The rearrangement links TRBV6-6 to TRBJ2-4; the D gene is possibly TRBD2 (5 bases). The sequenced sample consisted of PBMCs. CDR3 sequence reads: CASSYAAEVKNIQYF. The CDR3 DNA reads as TGTGCCAGCAGTTACGCGGCGGAGGTCAAAAACATTCAGTACTTC.